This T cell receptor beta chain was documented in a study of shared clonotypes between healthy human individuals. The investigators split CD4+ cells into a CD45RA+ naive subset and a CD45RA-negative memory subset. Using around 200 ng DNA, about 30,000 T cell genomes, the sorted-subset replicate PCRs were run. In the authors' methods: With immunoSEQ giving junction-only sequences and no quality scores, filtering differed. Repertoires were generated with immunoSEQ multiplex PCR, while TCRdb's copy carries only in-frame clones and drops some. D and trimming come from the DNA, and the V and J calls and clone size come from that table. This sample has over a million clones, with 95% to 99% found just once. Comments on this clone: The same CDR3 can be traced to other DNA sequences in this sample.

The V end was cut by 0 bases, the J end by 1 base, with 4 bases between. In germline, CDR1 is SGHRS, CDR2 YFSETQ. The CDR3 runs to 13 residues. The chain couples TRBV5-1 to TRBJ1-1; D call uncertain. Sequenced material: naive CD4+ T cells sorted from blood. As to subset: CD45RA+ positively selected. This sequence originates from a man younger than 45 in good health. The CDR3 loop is CASSLETNTEAFF. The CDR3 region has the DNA TGCGCCAGCAGCTTGGAGACGAACACTGAAGCTTTCTTT.